The rows below give T cell receptor beta chains drawn from one sample of a study of T cell responses to AZD1222 COVID-19 vaccine. Clones were read by immunoSEQ multiplex PCR, and TCRdb kept only the in-frame ones, dropping some. The data contain approximately 90,000 clones, 90% to 95% of them singletons. Here the sequenced sample was peripheral blood, taken on day 0 of AZD1222 vaccination. These receptors originate from an adult in good health. The CDR3 runs from the conserved cysteine through the conserved F or W. Each record gives: clone size, J gene, V gene, D gene, CDR3 DNA, CDR3 protein. D genes are given only for firm matches. Only some rows state a clone size, as once, few, many or a class for expanded clones.

NA	TRBJ2-7	TRBV5-1	TRBD2	TGCGCCAGCAGCTTGATATTGACTAGCGGGGGTTACGAGCAGTACTTC	CASSLILTSGGYEQYF
NA	TRBJ1-3	TRBV6-6	NA	TGTGCCAGCAGTTACTCCATGGGGGGGGCTGGAAACACCATATATTTT	CASSYSMGGAGNTIYF
NA	TRBJ2-3	TRBV6-2/TRBV6-3	NA	TGTGCCAGCAGTTTTGGGGATACGCAGTATTTT	CASSFGDTQYF
NA	TRBJ1-1	TRBV7-9	NA	TGTGCCAGCAGCTTTTCCCAGGTCGACCCAGAAGCTTTCTTT	CASSFSQVDPEAFF
NA	TRBJ2-3	TRBV6-5	NA	TGTGCCAGCAACCAATTTGGGGGACTCACAGATACGCAGTATTTT	CASNQFGGLTDTQYF
NA	TRBJ1-1	TRBV18	TRBD1	TGTGCCAGCTCACCACTAGGGGGCGGCACTGAAGCTTTCTTT	CASSPLGGGTEAFF
once	TRBJ2-3	TRBV5-1	NA	TGCGCCAGCAGCTTGGGCCGGGGCCAGGCAGATACGCAGTATTTT	CASSLGRGQADTQYF
few	TRBJ1-3	TRBV19	NA	TGTGCCACCTCAGGGTTCTCTGGAAACACCATATATTTT	CATSGFSGNTIYF
NA	TRBJ1-2	TRBV7-6	TRBD1	TGTGCCAGCAGCCCCCGGACAGGGCCCAACTATGGCTACACCTTC	CASSPRTGPNYGYTF
NA	TRBJ2-7	TRBV7-2	NA	TGTGCCAGCAGCTCCTCCGGGGGCCTAGCGGTTGCCTACGAGCAGTACTTC	CASSSSGGLAVAYEQYF
NA	TRBJ1-6	TRBV18	NA	TGTGCCAGCTCACCCAACAGGGAGGTTTCCTATAATTCACCCCTCCACTTT	CASSPNREVSYNSPLHF
NA	TRBJ2-7	TRBV4-3	NA	TGCGCCAGCAGCCAAGATCAGGTGGGGCGGGAGCAGTACTTC	CASSQDQVGREQYF
NA	TRBJ2-3	TRBV11-2	TRBD2	TGTGCCAGCAGCTTCAGACTAGCCGACACAAATACGCAGTATTTT	CASSFRLADTNTQYF
NA	TRBJ1-4	TRBV6-5	TRBD1	TGTGCCAGCAGGGACAGGGATACAAATGAAAAACTGTTTTTT	CASRDRDTNEKLFF
NA	TRBJ1-2	TRBV5-4	TRBD1	TGTGCCAGCAGCTTGGGGGACAGGCGGGGCTATGGCTACACCTTC	CASSLGDRRGYGYTF
NA	TRBJ1-2	TRBV12-5	NA	TGTGCTAGTGGTTTGGGAAGGGGATATGGCTACACCTTC	CASGLGRGYGYTF
few	TRBJ1-2	TRBV4-2	TRBD1	TGTGCCAGCAGCCAATCGACAGGGTTCGGCTATGGCTACACCTTC	CASSQSTGFGYGYTF
once	TRBJ2-3	TRBV28	NA	TGTGCCAGCAGCCCTCAGGGGAGGCGCACAGATACGCAGTATTTT	CASSPQGRRTDTQYF
NA	TRBJ1-5	TRBV7-9	TRBD1	TGTGCCAGCAGTCCGACAGGGGATCAGCCCCAGCATTTT	CASSPTGDQPQHF
NA	TRBJ2-7	TRBV3-1/TRBV3-2	NA	TGTGCCAGCAGCCGCGGGACAGTTCCCTACGAGCAGTACTTC	CASSRGTVPYEQYF
once	TRBJ1-5	TRBV19	TRBD1	TGTGCCAGTAGTCGGACAGGGGGAACCGATGGCAATCAGCCCCAGCATTTT	CASSRTGGTDGNQPQHF
NA	TRBJ2-3	TRBV12-3/TRBV12-4	NA	TGTGCCAGCAGTTTACTAGCTGGGGATACGCAGTATTTT	CASSLLAGDTQYF
NA	TRBJ2-7	TRBV7-8	NA	TGTGCCAGCAGCTTACCTCCAGACGGGCAGTACTTC	CASSLPPDGQYF
NA	TRBJ2-2	TRBV6-6	NA	TGTGCCAGCAGTATACTAGTACAGTACACCGGGGAGCTGTTTTTT	CASSILVQYTGELFF
NA	TRBJ1-2	TRBV2	NA	TGTGCCAGCAGTGAGGGGGCCAACTATGGCTACACCTTC	CASSEGANYGYTF
NA	TRBJ1-2	TRBV5-1	NA	TGCGCCAGCAGCTTGATGGGGGGGAGTGGATATGGCTACACCTTC	CASSLMGGSGYGYTF
NA	TRBJ1-1	TRBV7-9	NA	TGTGCCAGCAGCTTAGCCTCAGAAGCTTTCTTT	CASSLASEAFF
NA	TRBJ1-2	TRBV7-8	NA	TGTGCCAGCAGCTTACTTGAGGGGGGCGGCTACACCTTC	CASSLLEGGGYTF
NA	TRBJ2-5	TRBV7-9	NA	TGTGCCAGCAGCTTAATGGGGGGTTCTCAAGAGACCCAGTACTTC	CASSLMGGSQETQYF
NA	TRBJ1-1	TRBV6-5	TRBD1	TGTGCCAGCAGCTCCAGGGGGTTCGGGACTGAAGCTTTCTTT	CASSSRGFGTEAFF
few	TRBJ2-5	TRBV6-2/TRBV6-3	NA	TGTGCCAGCAGTCCCCATGTTTTGGAGACCCAGTACTTC	CASSPHVLETQYF
once	TRBJ2-3	TRBV7-3	TRBD2	TGTGCCAGCTCCCTAACTAGCGGGAGTAACGCAGATACGCAGTATTTT	CASSLTSGSNADTQYF
NA	TRBJ1-6	TRBV4-1	NA	TGCGCCAGCAGCCAAGAGGTGGCGGGCAGGGATAATTCACCCCTCCACTTT	CASSQEVAGRDNSPLHF